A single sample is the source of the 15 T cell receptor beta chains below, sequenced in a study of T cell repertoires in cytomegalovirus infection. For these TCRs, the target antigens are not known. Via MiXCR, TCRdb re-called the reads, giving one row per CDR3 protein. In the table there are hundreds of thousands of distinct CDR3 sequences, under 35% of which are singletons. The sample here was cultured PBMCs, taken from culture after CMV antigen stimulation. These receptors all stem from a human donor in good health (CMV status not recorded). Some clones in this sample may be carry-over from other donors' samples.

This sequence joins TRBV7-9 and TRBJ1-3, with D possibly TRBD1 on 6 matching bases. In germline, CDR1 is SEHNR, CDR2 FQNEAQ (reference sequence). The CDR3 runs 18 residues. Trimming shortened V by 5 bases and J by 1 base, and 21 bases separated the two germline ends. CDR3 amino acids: CASSTNYRTRGSGNTIYF. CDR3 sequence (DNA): TGTGCCAGCAGCACCAACTATCGGACAAGGGGGTCTGGAAACACCATATATTTT.

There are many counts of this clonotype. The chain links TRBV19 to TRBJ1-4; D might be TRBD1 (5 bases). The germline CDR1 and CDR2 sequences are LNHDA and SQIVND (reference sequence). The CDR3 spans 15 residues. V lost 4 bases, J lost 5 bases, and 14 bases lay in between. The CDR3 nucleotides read TGTGCCAGTAGTAAAGGGACGGGCGAAAATGAAAAACTGTTTTTT. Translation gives CASSKGTGENEKLFF.

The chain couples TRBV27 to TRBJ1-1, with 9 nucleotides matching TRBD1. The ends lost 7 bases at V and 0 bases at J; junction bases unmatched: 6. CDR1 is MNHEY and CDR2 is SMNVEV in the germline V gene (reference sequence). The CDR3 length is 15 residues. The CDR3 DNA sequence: TGTGCCAGCAAAGAACAGGGGGCCATGAACACTGAAGCTTTCTTT. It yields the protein CASKEQGAMNTEAFF.

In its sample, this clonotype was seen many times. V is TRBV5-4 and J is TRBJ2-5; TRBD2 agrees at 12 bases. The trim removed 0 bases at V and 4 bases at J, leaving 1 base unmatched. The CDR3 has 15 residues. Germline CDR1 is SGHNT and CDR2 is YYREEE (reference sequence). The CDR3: CASSLEGLAGETQYF. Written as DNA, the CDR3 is TGTGCCAGCAGCTTGGAGGGACTAGCGGGAGAGACCCAGTACTTC.

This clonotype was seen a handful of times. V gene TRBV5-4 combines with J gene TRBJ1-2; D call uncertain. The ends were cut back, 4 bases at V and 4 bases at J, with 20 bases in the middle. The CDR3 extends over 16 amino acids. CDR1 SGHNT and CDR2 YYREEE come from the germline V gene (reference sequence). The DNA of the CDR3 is TGTGCCAGCAGCGGATGGTTGACGGAAGAATCCTATGGCTACACCTTC. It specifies CASSGWLTEESYGYTF.

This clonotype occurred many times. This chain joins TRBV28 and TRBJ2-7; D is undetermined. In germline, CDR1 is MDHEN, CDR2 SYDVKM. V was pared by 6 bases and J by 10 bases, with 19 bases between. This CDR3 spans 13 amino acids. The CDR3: CASSVPGPSRQYF. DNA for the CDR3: TGTGCCAGCAGCGTACCCGGGCCAAGTAGACAGTACTTC.

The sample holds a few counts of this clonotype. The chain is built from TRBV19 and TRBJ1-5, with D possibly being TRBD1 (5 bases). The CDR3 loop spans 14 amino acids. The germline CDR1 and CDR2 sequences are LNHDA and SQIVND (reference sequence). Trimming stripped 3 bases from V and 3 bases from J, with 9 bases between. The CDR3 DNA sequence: TGTGCCAGTAGTATGACCAGGGCCAATCAGCCCCAGCATTTT. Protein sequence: CASSMTRANQPQHF.

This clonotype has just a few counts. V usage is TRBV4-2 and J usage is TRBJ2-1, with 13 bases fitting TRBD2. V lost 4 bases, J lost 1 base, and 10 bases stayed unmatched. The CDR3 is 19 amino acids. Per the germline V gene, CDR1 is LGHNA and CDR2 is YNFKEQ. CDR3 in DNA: TGTGCCAGCAGCCCTACCGGACTAGCGGGAGCAGGATCCTACAATGAGCAGTTCTTC. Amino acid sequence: CASSPTGLAGAGSYNEQFF.

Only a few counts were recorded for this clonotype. CDR3 sequence (DNA): TGTGCCAGCAGGGGGGGAGTAAAAAATGAGCAGTTCTTC. This sequence encodes CASRGGVKNEQFF. The chain carries TRBV28 and TRBJ2-1; possibly TRBD2 for D (6 bases). This CDR3 contains 13 residues. Germline-derived CDR1 and CDR2 are MDHEN and SYDVKM. Trimming stripped 6 bases from V and 7 bases from J, with 13 bases between.

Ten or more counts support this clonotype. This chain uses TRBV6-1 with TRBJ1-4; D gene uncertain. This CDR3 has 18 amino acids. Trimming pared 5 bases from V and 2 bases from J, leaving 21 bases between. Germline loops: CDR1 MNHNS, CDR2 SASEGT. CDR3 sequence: CASSSGVPRAVTNEKLFF. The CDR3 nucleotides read TGTGCCAGCAGTTCGGGAGTTCCAAGAGCGGTGACTAATGAAAAACTGTTTTTT.

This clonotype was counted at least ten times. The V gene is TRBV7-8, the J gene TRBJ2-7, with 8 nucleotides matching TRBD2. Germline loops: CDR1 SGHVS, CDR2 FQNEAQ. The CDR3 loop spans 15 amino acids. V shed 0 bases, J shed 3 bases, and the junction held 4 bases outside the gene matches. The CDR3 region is CASSLALRGGYEQYF. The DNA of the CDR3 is TGTGCCAGCAGCTTAGCCCTACGGGGGGGCTACGAGCAGTACTTC.

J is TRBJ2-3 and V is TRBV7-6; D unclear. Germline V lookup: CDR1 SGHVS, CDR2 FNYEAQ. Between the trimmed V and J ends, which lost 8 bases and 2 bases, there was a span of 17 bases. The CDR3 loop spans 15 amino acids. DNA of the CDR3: TGTGCCAGCTCCCACCTGAGCGCAGCCACAGATACGCAGTATTTT. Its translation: CASSHLSAATDTQYF.

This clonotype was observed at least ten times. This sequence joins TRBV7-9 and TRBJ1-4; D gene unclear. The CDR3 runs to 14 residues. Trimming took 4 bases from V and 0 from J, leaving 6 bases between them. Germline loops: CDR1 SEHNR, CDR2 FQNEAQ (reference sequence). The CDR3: CASSWGATNEKLFF. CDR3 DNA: TGTGCCAGCAGCTGGGGTGCAACTAATGAAAAACTGTTTTTT.

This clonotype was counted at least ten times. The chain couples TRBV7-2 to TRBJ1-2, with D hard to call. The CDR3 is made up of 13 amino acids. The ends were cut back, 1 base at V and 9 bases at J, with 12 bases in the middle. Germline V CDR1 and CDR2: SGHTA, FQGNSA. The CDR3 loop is CASSLGARSSYTF. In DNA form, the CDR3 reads TGTGCCAGCAGCTTAGGTGCCCGTTCCAGCTACACCTTC.

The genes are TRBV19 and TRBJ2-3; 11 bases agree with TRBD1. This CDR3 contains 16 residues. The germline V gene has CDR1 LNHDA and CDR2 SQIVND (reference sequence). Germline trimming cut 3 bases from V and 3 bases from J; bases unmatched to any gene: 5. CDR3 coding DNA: TGTGCCAGTAGTATTCTCGGACAGGGGGCAACAGATACGCAGTATTTT. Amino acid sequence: CASSILGQGATDTQYF.